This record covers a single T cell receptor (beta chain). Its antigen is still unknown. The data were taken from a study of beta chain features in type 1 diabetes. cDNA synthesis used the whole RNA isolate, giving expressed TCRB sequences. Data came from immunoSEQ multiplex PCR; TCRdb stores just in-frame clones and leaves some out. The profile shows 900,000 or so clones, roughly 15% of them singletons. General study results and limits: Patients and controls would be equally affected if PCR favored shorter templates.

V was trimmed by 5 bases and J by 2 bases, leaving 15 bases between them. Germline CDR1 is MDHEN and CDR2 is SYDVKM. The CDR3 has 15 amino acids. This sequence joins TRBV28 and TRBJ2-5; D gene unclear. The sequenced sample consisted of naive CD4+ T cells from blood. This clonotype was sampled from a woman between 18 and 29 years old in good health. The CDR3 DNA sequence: TGTGCCAGCAGTATCCCGTCGGTTGGACAAGAGACCCAGTACTTC. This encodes CASSIPSVGQETQYF.